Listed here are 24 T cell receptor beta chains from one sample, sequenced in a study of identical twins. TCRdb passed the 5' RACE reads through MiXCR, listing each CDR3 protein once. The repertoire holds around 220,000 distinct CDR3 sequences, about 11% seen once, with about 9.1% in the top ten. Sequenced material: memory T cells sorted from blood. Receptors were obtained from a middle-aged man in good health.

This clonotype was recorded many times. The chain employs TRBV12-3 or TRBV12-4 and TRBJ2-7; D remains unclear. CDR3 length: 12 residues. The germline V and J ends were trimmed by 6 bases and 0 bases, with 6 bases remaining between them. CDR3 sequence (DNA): TGTGCCAGCAGGGCTAGCTCCTACGAGCAGTACTTC. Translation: CASRASSYEQYF.

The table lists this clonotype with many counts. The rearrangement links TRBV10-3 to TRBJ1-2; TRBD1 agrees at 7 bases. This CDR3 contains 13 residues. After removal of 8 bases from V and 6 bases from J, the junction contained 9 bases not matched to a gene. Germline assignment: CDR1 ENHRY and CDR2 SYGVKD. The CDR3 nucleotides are TGTGCCATCCGGACAGGCTGGAGAGATGGCTACACCTTC. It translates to CAIRTGWRDGYTF.

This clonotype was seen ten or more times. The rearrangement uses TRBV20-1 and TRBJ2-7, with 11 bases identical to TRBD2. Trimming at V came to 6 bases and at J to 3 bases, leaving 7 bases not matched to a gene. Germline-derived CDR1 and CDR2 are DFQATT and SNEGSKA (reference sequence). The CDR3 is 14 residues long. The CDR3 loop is CSAEGLAGDYEQYF. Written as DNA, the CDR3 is TGCAGTGCCGAAGGACTAGCGGGTGACTACGAGCAGTACTTC.

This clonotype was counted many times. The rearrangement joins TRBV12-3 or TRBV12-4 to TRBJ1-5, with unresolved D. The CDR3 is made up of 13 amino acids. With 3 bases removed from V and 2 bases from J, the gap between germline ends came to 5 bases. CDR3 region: CASSFGGNQPQHF. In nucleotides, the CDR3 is TGTGCCAGCAGTTTCGGCGGCAATCAGCCCCAGCATTTT.

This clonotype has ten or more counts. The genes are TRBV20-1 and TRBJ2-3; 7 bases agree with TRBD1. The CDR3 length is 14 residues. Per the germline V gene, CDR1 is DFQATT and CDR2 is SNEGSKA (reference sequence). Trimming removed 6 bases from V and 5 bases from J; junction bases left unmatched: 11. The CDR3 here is CSAQTGDGEDTQYF. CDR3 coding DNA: TGCAGTGCACAAACAGGGGACGGCGAAGATACGCAGTATTTT.

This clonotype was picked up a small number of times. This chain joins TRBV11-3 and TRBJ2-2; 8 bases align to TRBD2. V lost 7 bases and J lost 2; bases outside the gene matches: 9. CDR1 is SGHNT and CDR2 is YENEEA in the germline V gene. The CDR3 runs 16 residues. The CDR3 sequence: CASTPGRGVNTGELFF. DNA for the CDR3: TGTGCCAGCACCCCCGGGAGGGGGGTCAACACCGGGGAGCTGTTTTTT. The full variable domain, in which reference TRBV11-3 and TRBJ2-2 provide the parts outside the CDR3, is EAGVVQSPRYKIIEKKQPVAFWCNPISGHNTLYWYLQNLGQGPELLIRYENEEAVDDSQLPKDRFSAERLKGVDSTLKIQPAELGDSAVYLCASTPGRGVNTGELFFGEGSRLTVL.

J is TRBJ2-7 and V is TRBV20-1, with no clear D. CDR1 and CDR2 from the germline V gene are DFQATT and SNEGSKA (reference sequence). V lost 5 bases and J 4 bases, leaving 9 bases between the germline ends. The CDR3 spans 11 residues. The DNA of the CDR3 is TGCAGTGCTTCCGATCGTTACGAGCAGTACTTC. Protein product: CSASDRYEQYF.

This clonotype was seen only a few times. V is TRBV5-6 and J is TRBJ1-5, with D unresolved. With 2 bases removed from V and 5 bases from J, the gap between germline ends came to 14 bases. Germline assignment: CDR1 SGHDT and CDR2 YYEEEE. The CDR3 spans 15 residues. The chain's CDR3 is CASSFLTQRDQPQHF. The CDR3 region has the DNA TGTGCCAGCAGCTTTCTAACTCAAAGGGATCAGCCCCAGCATTTT.

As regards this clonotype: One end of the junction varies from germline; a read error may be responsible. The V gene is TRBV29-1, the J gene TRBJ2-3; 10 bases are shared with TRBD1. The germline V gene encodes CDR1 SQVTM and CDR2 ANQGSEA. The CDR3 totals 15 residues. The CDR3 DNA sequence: TGCAGCGTCGAAGACAGGGGGCGAGATACAGATACGCAGTATTTT. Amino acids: CSVEDRGRDTDTQYF.

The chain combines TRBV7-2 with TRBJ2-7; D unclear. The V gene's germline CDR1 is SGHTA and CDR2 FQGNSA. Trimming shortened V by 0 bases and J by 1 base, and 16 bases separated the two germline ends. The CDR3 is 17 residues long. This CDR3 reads CASSLAAQMGSSYEQYF. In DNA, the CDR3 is TGTGCCAGCAGCTTAGCGGCCCAGATGGGTTCTTCCTACGAGCAGTACTTC.

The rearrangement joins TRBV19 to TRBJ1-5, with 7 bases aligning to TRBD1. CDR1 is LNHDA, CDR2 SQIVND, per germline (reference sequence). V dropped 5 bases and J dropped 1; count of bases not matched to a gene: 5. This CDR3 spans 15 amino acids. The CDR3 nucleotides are TGTGCCAGTAGTGAACAGGGGCGGAGCAATCAGCCCCAGCATTTT. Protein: CASSEQGRSNQPQHF.

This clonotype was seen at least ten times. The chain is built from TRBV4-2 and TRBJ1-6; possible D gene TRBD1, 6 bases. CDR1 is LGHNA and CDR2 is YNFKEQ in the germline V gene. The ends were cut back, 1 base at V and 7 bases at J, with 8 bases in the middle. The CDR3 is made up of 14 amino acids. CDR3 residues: CASSQAQGNSPLHF. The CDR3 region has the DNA TGTGCCAGCAGCCAAGCCCAGGGGAATTCACCCCTCCACTTT.

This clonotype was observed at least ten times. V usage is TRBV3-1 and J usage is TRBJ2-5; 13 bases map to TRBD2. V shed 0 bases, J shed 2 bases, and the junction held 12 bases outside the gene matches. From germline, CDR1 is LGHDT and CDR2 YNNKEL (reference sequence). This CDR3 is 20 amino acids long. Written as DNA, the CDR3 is TGTGCCAGCAGCCAAGAGGAGTGGACTAGCGGGAGAGGGGGGCAAGAGACCCAGTACTTC. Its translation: CASSQEEWTSGRGGQETQYF.

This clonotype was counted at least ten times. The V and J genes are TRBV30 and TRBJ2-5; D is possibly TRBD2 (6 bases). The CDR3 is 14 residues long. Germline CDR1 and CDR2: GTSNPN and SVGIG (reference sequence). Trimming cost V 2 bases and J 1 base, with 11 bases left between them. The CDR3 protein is CAWSHGSLQETQYF. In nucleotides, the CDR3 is TGTGCCTGGAGTCACGGGAGCCTCCAAGAGACCCAGTACTTC.

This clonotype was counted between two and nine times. CDR3 residues: CASSLGQIQNSPLHF. The CDR3 DNA follows: TGCGCCAGCAGCTTGGGCCAGATCCAGAATTCACCCCTCCACTTT. V and J are TRBV5-1 and TRBJ1-6; D unresolved. The CDR3 extends over 15 amino acids. Germline CDR1 reads SGHRS; CDR2 reads YFSETQ. The V and J ends lost 0 bases and 7 bases respectively, with 11 bases between them. The full variable domain, completed using reference TRBV5-1 and TRBJ1-6, is KAGVTQTPRYLIKTRGQQVTLSCSPISGHRSVSWYQQTPGQGLQFLFEYFSETQRNKGNFPGRFSGRQFSNSRSEMNVSTLELGDSALYLCASSLGQIQNSPLHFGNGTRLTVT.

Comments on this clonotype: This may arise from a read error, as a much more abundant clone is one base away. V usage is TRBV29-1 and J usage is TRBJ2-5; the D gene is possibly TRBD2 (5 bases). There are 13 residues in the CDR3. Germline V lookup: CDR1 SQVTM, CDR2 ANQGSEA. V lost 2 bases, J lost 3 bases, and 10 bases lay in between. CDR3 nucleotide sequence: TGCAGCGTTGAAAGAGGGAGCAAAGAGACCCAGTACTTC. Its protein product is CSVERGSKETQYF.

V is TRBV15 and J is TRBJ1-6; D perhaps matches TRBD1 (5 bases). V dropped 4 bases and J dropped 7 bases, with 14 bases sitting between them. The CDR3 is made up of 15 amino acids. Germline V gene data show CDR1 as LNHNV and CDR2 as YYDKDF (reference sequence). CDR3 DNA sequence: TGTGCCACCAGCACCCAGGGTTTGGGAAATTCACCCCTCCACTTT. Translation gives CATSTQGLGNSPLHF.

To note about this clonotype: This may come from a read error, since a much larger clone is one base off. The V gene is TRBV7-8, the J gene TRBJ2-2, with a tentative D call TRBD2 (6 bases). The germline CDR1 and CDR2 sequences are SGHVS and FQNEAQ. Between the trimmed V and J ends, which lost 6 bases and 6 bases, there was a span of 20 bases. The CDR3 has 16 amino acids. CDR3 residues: CASRGLGGRGAGELFF. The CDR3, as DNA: TGTGCCAGCAGGGGACTCGGGGGTCGGGGCGCCGGGGAGCTGTTTTTT.

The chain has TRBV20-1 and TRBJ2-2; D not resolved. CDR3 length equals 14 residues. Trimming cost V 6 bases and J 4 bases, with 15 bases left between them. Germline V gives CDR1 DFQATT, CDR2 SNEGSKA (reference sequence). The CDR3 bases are TGCAGTGCGTCCGGGCCCACTGGCACCGGGGAGCTGTTTTTT. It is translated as CSASGPTGTGELFF.

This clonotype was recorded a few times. CDR3 coding DNA: TGTGCCAGCAGCCAAGGGCGGTATGGCTACACCTTC. Translation gives CASSQGRYGYTF. J is TRBJ1-2 and V is TRBV3-1; D remains ambiguous. Germline CDR1 reads LGHDT; CDR2 reads YNNKEL (reference sequence). The CDR3 consists of 12 residues. Trimming cost V 1 base and J 5 bases, with 5 bases left between them.

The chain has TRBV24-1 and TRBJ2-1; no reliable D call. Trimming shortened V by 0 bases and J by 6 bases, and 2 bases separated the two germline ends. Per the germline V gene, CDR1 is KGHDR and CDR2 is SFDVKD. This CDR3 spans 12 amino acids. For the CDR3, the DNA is TGTGCCACCAGTGATTTGGTCAATGAGCAGTTCTTC. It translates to CATSDLVNEQFF.

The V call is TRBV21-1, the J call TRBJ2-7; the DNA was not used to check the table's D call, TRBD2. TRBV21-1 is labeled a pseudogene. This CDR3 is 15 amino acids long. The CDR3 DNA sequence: TGTGCCAGCACCCTAGCGGGGGGTAACTCCTACGAGCAGTACTTC. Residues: CASTLAGGNSYEQYF.

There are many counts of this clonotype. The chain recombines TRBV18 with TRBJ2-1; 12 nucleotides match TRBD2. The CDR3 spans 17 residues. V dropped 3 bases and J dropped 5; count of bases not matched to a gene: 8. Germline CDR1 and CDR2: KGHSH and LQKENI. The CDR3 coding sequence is TGTGCCAGCTCACCCACATCGACTAGCGGGAGAAACAATGAGCAGTTCTTC. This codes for CASSPTSTSGRNNEQFF.

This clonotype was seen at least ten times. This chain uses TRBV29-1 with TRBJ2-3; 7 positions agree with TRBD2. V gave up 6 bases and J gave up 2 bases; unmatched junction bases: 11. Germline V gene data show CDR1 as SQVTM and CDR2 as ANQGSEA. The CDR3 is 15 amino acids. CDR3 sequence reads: CSVKPGTTDTDTQYF. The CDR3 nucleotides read TGCAGCGTGAAGCCCGGGACTACAGACACAGATACGCAGTATTTT.